This T cell receptor (beta chain) derives from a study of blood T cell repertoires in COVID-19. Overall study: Samples came from the United States, Italy and Spain, spanning acute and convalescent COVID-19. In each case, the material was cDNA or gDNA derived from T cells, B-cell-depleted T cells, or PBMCs.

Libraries were prepared by immunoSEQ multiplex PCR; TCRdb keeps only in-frame clonotypes and omits some of them. The sample lists 130,000 to 150,000 clones; around 80% were seen once. The clonotype was recovered from a woman older than 75 in a cohort sampled during active or convalescent COVID-19. The sample taken for sequencing was peripheral blood.

The CDR3 is CASIGSPGLQLTEAFF. The CDR3 DNA follows: TGTGCCAGTATAGGCTCTCCAGGCCTCCAACTTACTGAAGCTTTCTTT. The J gene is TRBJ1-1, the V gene TRBV19, with D unclear. Germline V gene data show CDR1 as LNHDA and CDR2 as SQIVND (reference sequence). The CDR3 has 16 residues. Trimming pared 7 bases from V and 5 bases from J, leaving 23 bases between.